This T cell receptor beta chain was captured in a study of blood T cell repertoires in COVID-19. Assay used: immunoSEQ multiplex PCR; TCRdb lists only in-frame clones, some missing. The table has approximately 200,000 clones, roughly 83% seen once; the top ten hold over 7.5%. The cohort comprised adults aged about 18 to 89 years residing in 20 to 25 US areas. The germline V gene has CDR1 SEHNR and CDR2 FQNEAQ (reference sequence). The CDR3 totals 15 residues. Trimming shortened V by 6 bases and J by 6 bases, and 17 bases separated the two germline ends. Specimen: PBMCs or T cells enriched from blood (not recorded which). This sequence originates from a woman younger than 45 who had recovered from COVID-19. The chain uses TRBV7-9 and TRBJ2-2; D may be TRBD1 (5 bases). The CDR3 spells CASRLQDRPAGELFF. The CDR3 coding sequence is TGTGCCAGCAGACTACAGGATAGGCCGGCCGGGGAGCTGTTTTTT.